Listed here is a single TCR beta chain. No antigen is known for it. V was shortened by 2 bases and J by 6 bases, with 13 bases between the two germline ends. CDR1 and CDR2 (germline): DFQATT, SNEGSKA (reference sequence). CDR3 length: 13 residues. Arm-PCR of CDR3 regions with iRepertoire HTBI primers generated TCR beta libraries. TCRdb called the multiplex PCR reads again in MiXCR, with one record for every CDR3 protein. Found here are about 240,000 distinct CDR3 sequences, over 20% of them singletons; the top ten hold about 15%. The data belong to a study of regulatory T cells in long-lasting Graves disease. The sample's time point: newly diagnosed GD, antithyroid drugs for less than 3 months. Extracted PBMC RNA gave rise to the TCR library. Study-wide findings and caveats: Persistent disease exhibited a predilection for TRBV28, TRBJ1-2 and TRBJ2-5.

The chain couples TRBV20-1 to TRBJ1-2, with D perhaps TRBD1 (5 bases). Source: peripheral blood mononuclear cells (PBMCs), taken at new diagnosis, from a patient treated with antithyroid drugs. This clonotype was sampled from a female donor with Graves disease. This CDR3 reads CSARWSGAHGYTF. DNA of the CDR3: TGCAGTGCTAGATGGTCCGGGGCGCATGGCTACACCTTC.